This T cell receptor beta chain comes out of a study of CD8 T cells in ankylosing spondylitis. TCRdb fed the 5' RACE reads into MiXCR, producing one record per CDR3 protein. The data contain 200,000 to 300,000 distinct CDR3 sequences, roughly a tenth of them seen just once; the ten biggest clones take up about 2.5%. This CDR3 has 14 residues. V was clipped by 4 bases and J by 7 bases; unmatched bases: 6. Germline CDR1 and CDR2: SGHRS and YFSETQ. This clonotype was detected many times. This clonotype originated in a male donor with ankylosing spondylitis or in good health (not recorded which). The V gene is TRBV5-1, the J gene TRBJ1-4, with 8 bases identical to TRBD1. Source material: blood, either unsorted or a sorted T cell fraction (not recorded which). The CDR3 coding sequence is TGCGCCAGCAGCCCCGGACAGGGCATTGAAAAACTGTTTTTT. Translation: CASSPGQGIEKLFF.